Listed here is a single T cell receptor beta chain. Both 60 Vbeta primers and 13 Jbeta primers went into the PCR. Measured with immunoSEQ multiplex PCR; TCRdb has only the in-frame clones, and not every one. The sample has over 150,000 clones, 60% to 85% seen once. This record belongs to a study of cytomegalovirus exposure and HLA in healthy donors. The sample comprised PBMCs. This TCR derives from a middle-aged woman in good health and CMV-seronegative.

For the CDR3, the DNA is TGTGCCAGCAGCTTGGGTCTGGCGGGATCCTACAATGAGCAGTTCTTC. It translates to CASSLGLAGSYNEQFF. The rearrangement links TRBV5-4 to TRBJ2-1; the D gene is possibly TRBD2 (6 bases). Germline V gene data show CDR1 as SGHNT and CDR2 as YYREEE (reference sequence). The CDR3 length is 16 residues. The V end lost 0 bases, the J end lost 1 base, and 11 bases lay between the germline ends. Using reference TRBV5-4 and TRBJ2-1 for the parts outside the CDR3, the full variable domain is ETGVTQSPTHLIKTRGQQVTLRCSSQSGHNTVSWYQQALGQGPQFIFQYYREEENGRGNFPPRFSGLQFPNYSSELNVNALELDDSALYLCASSLGLAGSYNEQFFGPGTRLTVL.